The 28 T cell receptor beta chains in this list originate from one sample, sequenced in a study of T cell repertoires in cytomegalovirus infection (dated by TCRdb to 2018 to 2020). The run used an Illumina HiSeq 1500. The public reads were reanalyzed by TCRdb: fastp trimming at Q25, MiXCR alignment, in-frame beta chains only. Each CDR3 protein gets just one entry, which takes the most common genes and DNA from the rows behind it. The sample has 700,000 to 900,000 distinct CDR3 sequences on record, around 29% of them singletons. Of the sample, about an eighth is held by the ten largest clones. Their antigens are not known. This specimen's treatment or condition label, interpreted: in vitro stimulation with specific CMV peptide epitopes to enrich CMV-specific T cells. Material: cultured CD8+ T cells from PBMCs, obtained from culture after CMV antigen stimulation. The receptors originated from a human donor in good health (CMV status not recorded). Some clones in this sample may be carry-over from other donors' samples.

The gene calls are TRBV2 and TRBJ2-2, with 9 positions matching TRBD1. Trimming removed 5 bases from V and 9 bases from J; junction bases left unmatched: 4. Germline CDR1 is SNHLY and CDR2 is FYNNEI. The CDR3 totals 13 residues. The CDR3 sequence: CASSPTGGRELFF. In DNA form, the CDR3 reads TGTGCCAGCAGTCCTACAGGGGGCAGGGAGCTGTTTTTT.

This clonotype came up a few times. The V gene is TRBV6-5, the J gene TRBJ1-5, with 7 positions matching TRBD1. V gave up 5 bases and J gave up 0 bases; unmatched junction bases: 4. This CDR3 comprises 15 residues. The germline CDR1 and CDR2 sequences are MNHEY and SVGAGI. As DNA, the CDR3 is TGTGCCAGCAGTGAAGGACAGGTTAGCAATCAGCCCCAGCATTTT. Translated, it gives CASSEGQVSNQPQHF.

This clonotype showed up just a few times. The chain recombines TRBV27 with TRBJ2-1, with no clear D. The CDR3 consists of 12 residues. Germline CDR1 MNHEY, CDR2 SMNVEV (reference sequence). The V and J ends lost 8 bases and 3 bases respectively, with 8 bases between them. The CDR3 coding sequence is TGTGCCAGCGGAGCGCTCTACAATGAGCAGTTCTTC. Encoded protein: CASGALYNEQFF.

V is TRBV24-1 and J is TRBJ2-1; D gene unclear. V lost 1 base, J lost 4 bases, and 4 bases lay in between. Germline V gives CDR1 KGHDR, CDR2 SFDVKD. This CDR3 region has 13 residues. Here the CDR3 DNA reads TGTGCCACCAGTGATTTTGGGTACAATGAGCAGTTCTTC. This encodes CATSDFGYNEQFF.

Comments on this clonotype: An end of the junction differs from the germline gene, which may be a read error. The rearrangement uses TRBV7-2 and TRBJ1-1, with a tentative D call TRBD1 (5 bases). The germline CDR1 and CDR2 sequences are SGHTA and FQGNSA. There are 14 residues in the CDR3. The CDR3 region has the DNA TGTGACAGCAGCTTGGGGCGGGCGGGCACTGAAGCTTTCTTT. It is translated as CDSSLGRAGTEAFF. Combining the CDR3 with reference TRBV7-2 and TRBJ1-1 gives the whole variable domain GAGVSQSPSNKVTEKGKDVELRCDPISGHTALYWYRQSLGQGLEFLIYFQGNSAPDKSGLPSDRFSAERTGGSVSTLTIQRTQQEDSAVYLCDSSLGRAGTEAFFGQGTRLTVV.

This clonotype was observed at least ten times. The V and J genes are TRBV6-4 and TRBJ1-1; D is unresolved. This CDR3 is 13 amino acids long. The V and J ends lost 4 bases and 1 base respectively, with 7 bases between them. Per the germline V gene, CDR1 is MRHNA and CDR2 is SNTAGT. The CDR3 nucleotides are TGTGCCAGCAGTGTAGACAAGAACACTGAAGCTTTCTTT. It yields the protein CASSVDKNTEAFF.

This clonotype was observed many times. The gene calls are TRBV12-3 or TRBV12-4 and TRBJ1-1, with 7 bases lining up with TRBD1. The V segment lost 9 bases and the J segment 8 bases; nucleotides outside the gene matches: 6. The CDR3 contains 11 residues. DNA for the CDR3: TGTGCCAGTAGCTTGACAGGGGAAGCTTTCTTT. Its translation is CASSLTGEAFF.

The chain has TRBV12-3 or TRBV12-4 and TRBJ2-3; TRBD1 matches 8 bases. Germline trimming cut 6 bases from V and 4 bases from J; bases unmatched to any gene: 6. The CDR3 is 14 amino acids. CDR3 nucleotides: TGTGCCAGCAGACCGCAGGGGGCGGCAGATACGCAGTATTTT. It specifies CASRPQGAADTQYF.

In its sample, this clonotype was seen many times. The V gene is TRBV18, the J gene TRBJ1-1; weak D call: TRBD1 (5 bases). Trimming pared 0 bases from V and 1 base from J, leaving 15 bases between. Germline values: CDR1 KGHSH, CDR2 LQKENI. This CDR3 is 17 amino acids long. CDR3 coding DNA: TGTGCCAGCTCACCACCGGGGTCGCGGCAGGGGAACACTGAAGCTTTCTTT. Translated: CASSPPGSRQGNTEAFF.

The sample holds a few counts of this clonotype. J is TRBJ2-3 and V is TRBV27; 7 bases agree with TRBD1. J gave up 5 bases and V 7 bases, and 6 bases lay outside the gene matches. CDR3 length: 13 amino acids. Germline values: CDR1 MNHEY, CDR2 SMNVEV (reference sequence). The CDR3: CASKKGAIDTQYF. Written as DNA, the CDR3 is TGTGCCAGCAAAAAGGGGGCAATAGATACGCAGTATTTT.

This chain links TRBV20-1 with TRBJ1-1, with D perhaps matching TRBD1 (6 bases). V was shortened by 6 bases and J by 3 bases, with 14 bases between the two germline ends. This CDR3 is built from 13 residues. In germline, CDR1 is DFQATT, CDR2 SNEGSKA (reference sequence). Here the CDR3 DNA reads TGCAGTGCAAGGGGGGGGGGGGACACTGAAGCTTTCTTT. Translation gives CSARGGGDTEAFF.

The rearrangement uses TRBV6-6 and TRBJ1-2; 8 bases fit TRBD1. Germline CDR1 reads MNHNY; CDR2 reads SVGAGI (reference sequence). After removal of 2 bases from V and 3 bases from J, the junction contained 8 bases not matched to a gene. CDR3 length: 16 amino acids. The CDR3 DNA sequence: TGTGCCAGCAGTTACCCCGGAGGACAGGGAGACTATGGCTACACCTTC. Translating it yields CASSYPGGQGDYGYTF.

V is TRBV29-1 and J is TRBJ2-5; possible D gene TRBD1, 7 bases. The V end was cut by 4 bases, the J end by 4 bases, with 13 bases between. The CDR3 has 13 residues. Germline V CDR1 and CDR2: SQVTM, ANQGSEA. CDR3 bases: TGCAGCGTTGGATGGAGGGGGCCAGAGACCCAGTACTTC. Amino acid sequence: CSVGWRGPETQYF.

This clonotype has just a few counts. V gene TRBV4-3 combines with J gene TRBJ1-1; TRBD1 aligns across 7 bases. Germline V lookup: CDR1 LGHNA, CDR2 YSLEER. V lost 0 bases, J lost 3 bases, and 7 bases stayed unmatched. The length of the CDR3 is 16 residues. DNA of the CDR3: TGCGCCAGCAGCCAAGACAGGGGGAATTTATACACTGAAGCTTTCTTT. Translated, it gives CASSQDRGNLYTEAFF.

At least ten counts were recorded for this clonotype. CDR3 in DNA: TGTGCCAGCAGCGTCCACCCCGTCGGGACAGGCCAATTCGAAGCTTTCTTT. It encodes CASSVHPVGTGQFEAFF. The rearrangement joins TRBV7-2 to TRBJ1-1; 8 nucleotides align to TRBD1. The germline V gene has CDR1 SGHTA and CDR2 FQGNSA. With V trimmed by 5 bases and J by 8 bases, 19 bases remained unmatched. CDR3 length equals 17 residues.

The table lists this clonotype with a few counts. V gene TRBV12-3 or TRBV12-4 combines with J gene TRBJ1-1, with D unresolved. V was clipped by 5 bases and J by 0 bases, with 10 bases between them. This CDR3 spans 14 amino acids. The DNA for the CDR3 is TGTGCCAGCAGTCGCGGACGGGTGAACACTGAAGCTTTCTTT. Protein: CASSRGRVNTEAFF.

This clonotype was recorded a few times. CDR3 protein: CASSFRSRGYYNEQFF. DNA of the CDR3: TGTGCCAGCAGTTTCAGGTCGAGAGGTTACTACAATGAGCAGTTCTTC. This chain uses TRBV7-6 with TRBJ2-1, with no clear D. This CDR3 has 16 residues. The V end lost 6 bases, the J end lost 3 bases, and 18 bases lay between the germline ends. The germline V gene encodes CDR1 SGHVS and CDR2 FNYEAQ.

This clonotype was seen a handful of times. The chain joins TRBV4-3 to TRBJ2-3, with 8 bases matching TRBD1. Trimming cost V 0 bases and J 7 bases; bases outside gene matches: 9. Germline V lookup: CDR1 LGHNA, CDR2 YSLEER. The CDR3 spans 16 residues. The DNA for the CDR3 is TGCGCCAGCAGCCAAGATCGGGGCAGGGGGCAAAATACGCAGTATTTT. It codes for CASSQDRGRGQNTQYF.

This clonotype was counted between two and nine times. The chain has TRBV7-9 and TRBJ2-2; D not resolved. This CDR3 has 11 amino acids. The V end was cut by 6 bases, the J end by 9 bases, with 8 bases between. From germline, CDR1 is SEHNR and CDR2 FQNEAQ (reference sequence). This CDR3 reads CASSRAWELFF. The CDR3 bases are TGTGCCAGCAGTCGGGCCTGGGAGCTGTTTTTT.

This clonotype was counted between two and nine times. The chain combines TRBV6-2 or TRBV6-3 with TRBJ1-1; tentatively, D is TRBD1 (6 bases). This CDR3 region has 13 residues. Per the germline V gene, CDR1 is MNHEY and CDR2 is SVGEGT. V shed 8 bases and J shed 7 bases, with 17 bases lying between them. CDR3 loop: CASLFVPDSEAFF. The CDR3 DNA sequence: TGTGCCAGCCTTTTTGTCCCGGACAGTGAAGCTTTCTTT.

This clonotype occurred a few times. The chain uses TRBV6-1 and TRBJ2-7; 7 bases line up with TRBD1. The V and J ends lost 0 bases and 2 bases, in that order; junction bases with no gene match: 7. The germline V gene encodes CDR1 MNHNS and CDR2 SASEGT. The CDR3 sequence is 16 residues long. CDR3 loop: CASSEARGPTTYEQYF. CDR3 bases: TGTGCCAGCAGTGAAGCGAGGGGGCCGACGACCTACGAGCAGTACTTC.

This clonotype has only a few counts. The CDR3 is CATSDLGQGTGGANVLTF. In DNA form, the CDR3 reads TGTGCCACCAGTGATTTGGGACAGGGAACGGGTGGGGCCAACGTCCTGACTTTC. The chain combines TRBV24-1 with TRBJ2-6; 8 bases match TRBD1. Losses at the gene ends were 0 bases for V and 3 bases for J; bases not matched to a gene: 6. CDR3 length equals 18 residues. The germline gives CDR1 KGHDR, CDR2 SFDVKD.

The chain combines TRBV7-4 with TRBJ2-2; no firm D call. This CDR3 contains 15 residues. V lost 3 bases and J lost 0, with 8 bases in between. Per germline, CDR1 SGHVT and CDR2 SQSDAQ. CDR3 protein: CASSFGLPNTGELFF. Written as DNA, the CDR3 is TGTGCCAGCAGCTTCGGGCTGCCGAACACCGGGGAGCTGTTTTTT. Looking up the rest from reference TRBV7-4 and TRBJ2-2 gives the full variable domain: GAGVSQSPRYKVAKRGRDVALRCDSISGHVTLYWYRQTLGQGSEVLTYSQSDAQRDKSGRPSGRFSAERPERSVSTLKIQRTEQGDSAVYLCASSFGLPNTGELFFGEGSRLTVL.

This clonotype has more than one count but fewer than ten. CDR3 loop: CATTFGTPTGELFF. The CDR3 DNA follows: TGTGCCACCACCTTCGGGACTCCCACCGGGGAGCTGTTTTTT. The chain combines TRBV5-4 with TRBJ2-2; possibly TRBD2 for D (6 bases). CDR1 SGHNT and CDR2 YYREEE come from the germline V gene (reference sequence). Trimming pared 9 bases from V and 4 bases from J, leaving 16 bases between. The CDR3 is made up of 14 amino acids.

This clonotype has ten or more counts. The chain employs TRBV7-8 and TRBJ2-7; no definite D call. The CDR3 consists of 12 residues. Trimming removed 5 bases from V and 6 bases from J, with 11 bases in between. The V gene's germline CDR1 is SGHVS and CDR2 FQNEAQ. CDR3 sequence (DNA): TGTGCCAGCAGCCTGTCAGCCGGCGAGCAGTACTTC. This encodes CASSLSAGEQYF. The full variable domain, with the rest looked up from reference TRBV7-8 and TRBJ2-7, is GAGVSQSPRYKVAKRGQDVALRCDPISGHVSLFWYQQALGQGPEFLTYFQNEAQLDKSGLPSDRFFAERPEGSVSTLKIQRTQQEDSAVYLCASSLSAGEQYFGPGTRLTVT.

The table lists this clonotype with a few counts. The chain couples TRBV9 to TRBJ1-2, with 7 nucleotides matching TRBD1. Germline V gene data show CDR1 as SGDLS and CDR2 as YYNGEE. After removal of 8 bases from V and 3 bases from J, the junction contained 4 bases not matched to a gene. The CDR3 extends over 12 amino acids. CDR3 protein: CASTGTDYGYTF. As DNA, the CDR3 is TGTGCCAGTACCGGGACAGACTATGGCTACACCTTC. Drawing the rest from reference TRBV9 and TRBJ1-2, the complete variable domain is DSGVTQTPKHLITATGQRVTLRCSPRSGDLSVYWYQQSLDQGLQFLIQYYNGEERAKGNILERFSAQQFPDLHSELNLSSLELGDSALYFCASTGTDYGYTFGSGTRLTVV.

Only a few counts were recorded for this clonotype. V usage is TRBV25-1 and J usage is TRBJ2-5, with a weak D call TRBD2 (6 bases). V was cut by 6 bases and J by 0 bases, with 14 bases left in between. This CDR3 is built from 15 residues. The germline V gene has CDR1 MGHDK and CDR2 SYGVNS. CDR3: CASSFGSRYQETQYF. CDR3 bases: TGTGCCAGCAGCTTCGGGAGCAGGTACCAAGAGACCCAGTACTTC.

The chain combines TRBV6-8 with TRBJ1-1; no reliable D call. The CDR3 spans 14 residues. Germline V gene data show CDR1 as MNHGY and CDR2 as SAAAGT. Trimming took 5 bases from V and 2 from J, leaving 12 bases between them. CDR3 protein: CASSVDLSNTEAFF. For the CDR3, the DNA is TGTGCCAGCAGTGTAGACCTTAGTAACACTGAAGCTTTCTTT.